This T cell receptor beta chain was profiled in a study of blood T cell repertoires in COVID-19. Study summary: Recovery meant two consecutive negative NP/OP PCR tests, professional clearance, or resolved symptoms. PBMCs, B-cell-depleted T cells, or T cells provided the cDNA or gDNA that made up the material.

Participant age was roughly 18 to 95 years, and participants resided in roughly 25 US areas. Cohort assignment relied on participant-reported clinical history. TCRdb's copy holds only in-frame clones and misses some; the assay was immunoSEQ multiplex PCR. There are around 360,000 clones in the sample; roughly 86% occur only once, and about 2.1% lies in the top ten. Trimming took 0 bases from V and 7 from J; bases not matched to a gene: 9. The CDR3 consists of 15 residues. The V gene's germline CDR1 is SGHRS and CDR2 YFSETQ. Sequences were obtained from PBMCs or T cells enriched from blood (not recorded which). The V gene is TRBV5-1, the J gene TRBJ2-5, with 7 bases that match TRBD2. The sequence was collected from a middle-aged man in a cohort exposed to, infected with or recovered from COVID-19 (not recorded which). CDR3: CASSLGVSGIGTQYF. The CDR3, as DNA: TGCGCCAGCAGCTTGGGGGTCAGCGGGATAGGGACCCAGTACTTC.